This passage covers 4 T cell receptor beta chains from one sample sequenced in a study of PD-1 blockade in classical Hodgkin lymphoma. Autologous stem cell transplantation was followed by relapse in every patient, and brentuximab vedotin exposure varied. Measured with immunoSEQ multiplex PCR; TCRdb has only the in-frame clones, and not every one. The sample shows over 90,000 clones, about 88% of them seen only once. Sequenced here: peripheral blood mononuclear cells (PBMCs), sampled before the second cycle of nivolumab. The receptors originated from a human donor with classical Hodgkin lymphoma.

The table lists this clone with a few counts. The chain carries TRBV5-1 and TRBJ1-1; D perhaps matches TRBD1 (6 bases). The CDR3 sequence is 11 residues long. Looked up from germline, CDR1 is SGHRS and CDR2 is YFSETQ. Deletions cut 6 bases from V and 9 bases from J, with 12 bases between. DNA of the CDR3: TGCGCCAGCAACGAGGGGGAGAAAGCTTTCTTT. It translates to CASNEGEKAFF. Combining the CDR3 with reference TRBV5-1 and TRBJ1-1 gives the whole variable domain KAGVTQTPRYLIKTRGQQVTLSCSPISGHRSVSWYQQTPGQGLQFLFEYFSETQRNKGNFPGRFSGRQFSNSRSEMNVSTLELGDSALYLCASNEGEKAFFGQGTRLTVV.

In its sample, this clone was seen once. V gene TRBV7-2 combines with J gene TRBJ1-4, with no clear D. Trimming removed 5 bases at V and 5 bases at J, with 15 bases between. This CDR3 is 15 amino acids long. The germline CDR1 and CDR2 sequences are SGHTA and FQGNSA. In DNA, the CDR3 is TGTGCCAGCAGCCCACGGACGGGTGTCAATGAAAAACTGTTTTTT. Protein product: CASSPRTGVNEKLFF.

The chain couples TRBV10-2 to TRBJ2-3, with 7 bases lining up with TRBD2. The germline V gene encodes CDR1 WSHSY and CDR2 SAAADI. The CDR3 sequence is 15 residues long. Trimming cost V 6 bases and J 0 bases; bases outside gene matches: 6. Written as DNA, the CDR3 is TGCGCCAGCAGGGAAAGCGGGACTAGCACAGATACGCAGTATTTT. This gives the protein CASRESGTSTDTQYF.

The CDR3 bases are TGTGCCAGCAGCTTATTTGGGCAATACGAGCAGTACTTC. Encoded protein: CASSLFGQYEQYF. The chain joins TRBV7-6 to TRBJ2-7; no clear D. The CDR3 is 13 residues long. Deletions cut 2 bases from V and 4 bases from J, with 9 bases between. CDR1 is SGHVS, CDR2 FNYEAQ, per germline. The whole variable domain, filled in from reference TRBV7-6 and TRBJ2-7, reads GAGVSQSPRYKVTKRGQDVALRCDPISGHVSLYWYRQALGQGPEFLTYFNYEAQQDKSGLPNDRFSAERPEGSISTLTIQRTEQRDSAMYRCASSLFGQYEQYFGPGTRLTVT.